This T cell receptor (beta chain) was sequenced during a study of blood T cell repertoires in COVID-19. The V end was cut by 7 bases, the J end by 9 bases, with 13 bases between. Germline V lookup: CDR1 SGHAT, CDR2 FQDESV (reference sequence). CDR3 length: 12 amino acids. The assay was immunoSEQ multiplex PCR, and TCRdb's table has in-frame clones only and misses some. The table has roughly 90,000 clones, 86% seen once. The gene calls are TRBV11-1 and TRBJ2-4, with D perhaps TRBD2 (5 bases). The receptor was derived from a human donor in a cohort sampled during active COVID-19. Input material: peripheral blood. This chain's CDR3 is CASTRGNGIQYF. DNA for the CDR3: TGTGCCAGCACCCGGGGAAACGGCATTCAGTACTTC.